One sample yielded the 11 T cell receptor beta chains listed below, sequenced in a study of cytomegalovirus exposure and HLA in healthy donors. Both 60 Vbeta primers and 13 Jbeta primers went into the PCR. Method: immunoSEQ multiplex PCR; TCRdb's copy keeps in-frame clones and lacks some. The listing contains some 110,000 clones. Source material: PBMCs. The receptors originated from a man younger than 40 in good health and CMV-seronegative.

J is TRBJ1-1 and V is TRBV6-4; no definite D call. CDR1 is MRHNA, CDR2 SNTAGT, per germline. This CDR3 has 12 amino acids. V lost 7 bases to trimming and J lost 0 bases, with 6 bases between them. The CDR3 DNA is TGTGCCAGCATGGGAGTGAACACTGAAGCTTTCTTT. Protein sequence: CASMGVNTEAFF.

V and J are TRBV4-3 and TRBJ1-3; tentatively, D is TRBD1 (5 bases). Looked up from germline, CDR1 is LGHNA and CDR2 is YSLEER. The CDR3 length is 15 residues. V lost 0 bases to trimming and J lost 2 bases, with 8 bases between them. The CDR3 is CASSQDRGAGNTIYF. CDR3 DNA: TGCGCCAGCAGCCAAGATCGGGGGGCTGGAAACACCATATATTTT.

The rearrangement joins TRBV29-1 to TRBJ1-1; D is perhaps TRBD1 (5 bases). The CDR3 loop spans 13 amino acids. CDR1 is SQVTM and CDR2 is ANQGSEA in the germline V gene. Trimming shortened V by 0 bases and J by 3 bases, and 8 bases separated the two germline ends. The CDR3 bases are TGCAGCGTTGAAGATAAGACAGACACTGAAGCTTTCTTT. Residues: CSVEDKTDTEAFF.

This chain links TRBV11-1 with TRBJ2-2, with TRBD1 matching 7 bases. With V trimmed by 5 bases and J by 5 bases, 2 bases remained unmatched. CDR3 length: 13 amino acids. CDR1 SGHAT and CDR2 FQDESV come from the germline V gene (reference sequence). CDR3 in DNA: TGTGCCAGCAGCACAGGGGAAACCGGGGAGCTGTTTTTT. Encoded protein: CASSTGETGELFF.

The rearrangement joins TRBV2 to TRBJ2-5; TRBD2 matches at 8 bases. V gave up 8 bases and J gave up 5 bases; unmatched junction bases: 7. The CDR3 runs 13 residues. CDR1 is SNHLY and CDR2 is FYNNEI in the germline V gene. The CDR3 DNA reads as TGTGCCAGCTCCAAGCGGGGGCTGGAGACCCAGTACTTC. It codes for CASSKRGLETQYF.

This rearrangement joins TRBV5-1 to TRBJ1-4; the D gene is possibly TRBD1 (5 bases). Trimming took off 0 bases at V and 1 base at J, with 10 bases between the two ends. CDR1 is SGHRS and CDR2 is YFSETQ in the germline V gene. This CDR3 is 16 amino acids long. CDR3 sequence reads: CASSLAERGTNEKLFF. As DNA, the CDR3 is TGCGCCAGCAGCTTGGCCGAAAGGGGAACTAATGAAAAACTGTTTTTT.

The chain combines TRBV18 with TRBJ2-2; 7 positions match TRBD1. The germline gives CDR1 KGHSH, CDR2 LQKENI. The CDR3 runs to 14 residues. V shed 3 bases and J 3 bases; nucleotides not matched to a gene: 1. The CDR3 nucleotides read TGTGCCAGCTCACCCGACAGGGACACCGGGGAGCTGTTTTTT. Translated, it gives CASSPDRDTGELFF. The complete variable domain, with remaining parts taken from reference TRBV18 and TRBJ2-2, reads NAGVMQNPRHLVRRRGQEARLRCSPMKGHSHVYWYRQLPEEGLKFMVYLQKENIIDESGMPKERFSAEFPKEGPSILRIQQVVRGDSAAYFCASSPDRDTGELFFGEGSRLTVL.

V is TRBV19 and J is TRBJ2-1, with 9 bases aligning to TRBD2. CDR1 and CDR2 (germline): LNHDA, SQIVND (reference sequence). The CDR3 runs 15 residues. V gave up 3 bases and J gave up 4 bases; unmatched junction bases: 4. The CDR3 bases are TGTGCCAGTAGTATCAGGAGCGGGGGGTACAATGAGCAGTTCTTC. The encoded protein is CASSIRSGGYNEQFF.

This chain links TRBV5-1 with TRBJ1-1, with D possibly being TRBD1 (6 bases). The CDR3 loop spans 14 amino acids. Germline V CDR1 and CDR2: SGHRS, YFSETQ. Between the trimmed V and J ends, which lost 4 bases and 2 bases, there was a span of 12 bases. DNA for the CDR3: TGCGCCAGCAGCGCGGGGGCCTCAAACACTGAAGCTTTCTTT. It is translated as CASSAGASNTEAFF.

In DNA, the CDR3 is TGTGCCAGCTCACCAAGCCTAACCTCCTTCGACGAGCAGTACTTC. Translating gives CASSPSLTSFDEQYF. The V gene is TRBV18, the J gene TRBJ2-7, with unresolved D. This CDR3 region has 15 residues. Germline CDR1 and CDR2: KGHSH and LQKENI. V dropped 2 bases and J dropped 5 bases, with 16 bases sitting between them.

The chain links TRBV20-1 to TRBJ2-7; D is possibly TRBD1 (5 bases). The CDR3 extends over 11 amino acids. Germline-derived CDR1 and CDR2 are DFQATT and SNEGSKA (reference sequence). V lost 3 bases and J lost 4, with 7 bases in between. CDR3 protein: CSASRGYEQYF. DNA of the CDR3: TGCAGTGCTAGTAGGGGTTACGAGCAGTACTTC.